This T cell receptor (beta chain) was recovered during a study of chemoradiotherapy in HPV16-positive cancers. Overall study findings and caveats: The functional HPV-specific definition rests on just two HPV16-positive patients.

The V gene's germline CDR1 is MNHNS and CDR2 SASEGT. Losses at the gene ends were 6 bases for V and 2 bases for J; bases not matched to a gene: 5. This CDR3 comprises 14 residues. Clones were sequenced by immunoSEQ multiplex PCR, and TCRdb holds only the in-frame ones, with some missing. Of thousands of clones listed, 74% are singletons. A note on this clone: The antigen remains undetermined.

The rearrangement uses TRBV6-1 and TRBJ2-5; 8 bases fit TRBD2. Here the sequenced sample was tumor tissue, taken from a patient who underwent chemoradiotherapy. The TCR sequence derives from a human donor with HPV-associated anogenital cancer. The CDR3 coding sequence is TGTGCCAGCAGCCCCATAGCGGGGCAAGAGACCCAGTACTTC. This codes for CASSPIAGQETQYF.